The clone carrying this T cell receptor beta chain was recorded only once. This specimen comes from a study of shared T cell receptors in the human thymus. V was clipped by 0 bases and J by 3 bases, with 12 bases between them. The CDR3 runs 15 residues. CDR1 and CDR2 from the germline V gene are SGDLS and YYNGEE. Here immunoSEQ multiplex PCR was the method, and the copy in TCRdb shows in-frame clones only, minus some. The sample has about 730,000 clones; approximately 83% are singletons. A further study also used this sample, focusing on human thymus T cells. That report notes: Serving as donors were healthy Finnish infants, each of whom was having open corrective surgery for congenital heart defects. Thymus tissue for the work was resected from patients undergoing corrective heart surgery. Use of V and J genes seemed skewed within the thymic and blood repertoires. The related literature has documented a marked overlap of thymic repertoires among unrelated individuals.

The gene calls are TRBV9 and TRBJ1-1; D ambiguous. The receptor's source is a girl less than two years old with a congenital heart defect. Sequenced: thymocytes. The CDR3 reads CASSVVERGDTEAFF. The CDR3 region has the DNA TGTGCCAGCAGCGTAGTTGAACGGGGTGACACTGAAGCTTTCTTT.